A selection of T cell receptor beta chains follows, all from one sample in a study of a mutant IDH1 vaccine in newly diagnosed glioma. TCRdb keeps only in-frame clones here, not all; method: immunoSEQ multiplex PCR. This table has 70,000 to 90,000 clones, roughly nine tenths appearing once. Antigens for these TCRs are unknown. This material consisted of PBMCs, taken from a glioma patient whose treatment included an IDH1 peptide vaccine. The origin of the receptors is a woman aged 45-59 years with glioma. Both conserved end residues are part of each CDR3. A D gene is named only where the DNA matches it firmly. Clone size, where shown, is once, few, many, or a class for clones that have expanded.

>16|TRBV7-9|TRBJ2-7|.|TRBD1
CASSPRGTGGFDEQYF
TGTGCCAGCAGCCCACGGGGGACAGGAGGGTTTGACGAGCAGTACTTC
>15|TRBV2|TRBJ2-3|.|TRBD2
CASSEGTSGSDTQYF
TGTGCCAGCAGTGAAGGGACTAGCGGATCAGATACGCAGTATTTT
>15|TRBV30|TRBJ2-3|.|.
CAWTRLFGQVDAQYF
TGTGCCTGGACTAGACTTTTTGGGCAGGTTGATGCGCAGTATTTT
>15|TRBV6-5|TRBJ1-3|.|.
CASSPSGGSGNTIYF
TGTGCCAGCAGCCCAAGCGGCGGCTCTGGAAACACCATATATTTT
>14|TRBV6-5|TRBJ1-2|.|.
CASSYSGVPYGYTF
TGTGCCAGCAGTTACTCGGGGGTACCCTATGGCTACACCTTC
>16|TRBV6-1|TRBJ2-4|once|TRBD2
CASSELAGVSKNIQYF
TGTGCCAGCAGCGAACTAGCGGGAGTGTCCAAAAACATTCAGTACTTC
>13|TRBV6-5|TRBJ2-7|.|TRBD2
CASSYREGYEQYF
TGTGCCAGCAGTTACAGGGAGGGCTACGAGCAGTACTTC
>13|TRBV7-9|TRBJ2-1|.|TRBD2
CASGLAGVNEQFF
TGTGCCAGCGGGCTAGCGGGAGTCAATGAGCAGTTCTTC
>16|TRBV27|TRBJ2-1|.|TRBD2
CASGRQGTSVLGEQFF
TGTGCCAGCGGACGGCAGGGGACTAGCGTGTTGGGTGAGCAGTTCTTC
>15|TRBV5-1|TRBJ2-7|.|TRBD2
CASSLVLAGPYEQYF
TGCGCCAGCAGCTTGGTGCTAGCGGGTCCCTACGAGCAGTACTTC
>17|TRBV19|TRBJ2-1|.|.
CASSTYPPGPATNEQFF
TGTGCCAGTAGTACCTACCCCCCGGGTCCTGCTACAAATGAGCAGTTCTTC
>17|TRBV9|TRBJ2-7|.|.
CASSLKTGPPVVEEQYF
TGTGCCAGCAGTTTAAAGACGGGGCCTCCGGTCGTTGAAGAGCAGTACTTC
>13|TRBV30|TRBJ1-5|.|.
CAWSPDRNQPQHF
TGTGCCTGGAGTCCAGACAGAAATCAGCCCCAGCATTTT
>16|TRBV28|TRBJ2-2|.|.
CASRGALRGYTGELFF
TGTGCCAGCAGGGGGGCACTTCGCGGGTACACCGGGGAGCTGTTTTTT
>14|TRBV30|TRBJ1-2|.|TRBD1
CAWSQGQLNYGYTF
TGTGCCTGGAGTCAGGGACAGCTTAACTATGGCTACACCTTC
>14|TRBV5-1|TRBJ1-1|.|.
CASSPGRVNTEAFF
TGCGCCAGCAGCCCGGGACGGGTGAACACTGAAGCTTTCTTT
>15|TRBV7-3|TRBJ2-3|.|.
CASSLNGQYTDTQYF
TGTGCCAGCAGCTTAAATGGACAGTACACAGATACGCAGTATTTT
>14|TRBV10-3|TRBJ2-3|.|.
CAISDGRSTDTQYF
TGTGCCATCAGTGATGGCCGTAGCACAGATACGCAGTATTTT
>14|TRBV5-5|TRBJ2-5|.|.
CASSLAHRVETQYF
TGTGCCAGCAGCTTGGCCCACCGGGTGGAAACCCAGTACTTC
>11|TRBV2|TRBJ2-7|.|TRBD1
CASRRTGVPYF
TGTGCCAGCAGACGGACAGGGGTCCCCTACTTC
>16|TRBV28|TRBJ2-2|.|.
CASSPRLAVGPGELFF
TGTGCCAGCAGTCCCAGACTTGCCGTTGGGCCCGGGGAGCTGTTTTTT
>16|TRBV29-1|TRBJ2-7|.|TRBD2
CSVELATGGSVDEQYF
TGCAGCGTTGAACTCGCGACTGGCGGGAGTGTCGACGAGCAGTACTTC
>14|TRBV30|TRBJ1-2|.|.
CAWSRPGTTVGYTF
TGTGCCTGGAGCCGTCCCGGGACAACAGTCGGCTACACCTTC
>15|TRBV7-3|TRBJ2-1|.|TRBD2
CASSSLAGVSNEQFF
TGTGCCAGCAGCTCTCTAGCGGGAGTATCCAATGAGCAGTTCTTC
>16|TRBV7-8|TRBJ2-1|medium-sized|TRBD2
CASSLMTSGPGNEQFF
TGTGCCAGCAGCCTCATGACTAGCGGGCCTGGAAATGAGCAGTTCTTC
>15|TRBV5-1|TRBJ2-7|.|TRBD1
CASSLDGTGWNEQYF
TGCGCCAGCAGCTTGGATGGGACAGGGTGGAACGAGCAGTACTTC
>11|TRBV21-1|TRBJ2-7|.|.
CASWRSYEQYF
TGTGCCAGCTGGAGATCCTACGAGCAGTACTTC